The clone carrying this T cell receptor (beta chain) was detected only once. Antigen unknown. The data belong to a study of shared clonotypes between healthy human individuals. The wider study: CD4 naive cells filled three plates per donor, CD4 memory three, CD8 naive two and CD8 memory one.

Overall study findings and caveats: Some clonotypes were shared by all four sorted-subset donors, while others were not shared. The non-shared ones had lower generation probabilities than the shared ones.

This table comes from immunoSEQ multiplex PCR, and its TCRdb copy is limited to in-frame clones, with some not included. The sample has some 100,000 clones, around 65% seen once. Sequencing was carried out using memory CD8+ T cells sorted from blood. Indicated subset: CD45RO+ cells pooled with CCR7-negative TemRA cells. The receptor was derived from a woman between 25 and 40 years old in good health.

CDR3 residues: CASSPDRGGQPQHF. As DNA, the CDR3 is TGTGCCAGCAGCCCCGACAGGGGGGGTCAGCCCCAGCATTTT. V usage is TRBV28 and J usage is TRBJ1-5; TRBD1 aligns across 9 bases. With V trimmed by 6 bases and J by 6 bases, 6 bases remained unmatched. CDR1 and CDR2 from the germline V gene are MDHEN and SYDVKM. CDR3 length equals 14 residues.